This T cell receptor (beta chain) was recovered during a study of blood T cell repertoires in COVID-19. Germline assignment: CDR1 SEHNR and CDR2 FQNEAQ (reference sequence). The germline V and J ends were trimmed by 4 bases and 4 bases, with 16 bases remaining between them. The CDR3 spans 15 residues. This clone was recorded only once. Assay used: immunoSEQ multiplex PCR; TCRdb lists only in-frame clones, some missing. This table holds fewer than 250,000 clones, 84% found once. Sequenced material: peripheral blood. This sequence originates from a woman aged 80 or older with COVID-19, enrolled during active disease. V and J are TRBV7-9 and TRBJ1-1, with D perhaps TRBD1 (6 bases). This chain's CDR3 is CASSSRTVKGTEAFF. The CDR3 DNA reads as TGTGCCAGCAGCTCACGGACAGTTAAGGGCACTGAAGCTTTCTTT. The whole variable domain, remainder taken from reference TRBV7-9 and TRBJ1-1, is DTGVSQNPRHKITKRGQNVTFRCDPISEHNRLYWYRQTLGQGPEFLTYFQNEAQLEKSRLLSDRFSAERPKGSFSTLEIQRTEQGDSAMYLCASSSRTVKGTEAFFGQGTRLTVV.